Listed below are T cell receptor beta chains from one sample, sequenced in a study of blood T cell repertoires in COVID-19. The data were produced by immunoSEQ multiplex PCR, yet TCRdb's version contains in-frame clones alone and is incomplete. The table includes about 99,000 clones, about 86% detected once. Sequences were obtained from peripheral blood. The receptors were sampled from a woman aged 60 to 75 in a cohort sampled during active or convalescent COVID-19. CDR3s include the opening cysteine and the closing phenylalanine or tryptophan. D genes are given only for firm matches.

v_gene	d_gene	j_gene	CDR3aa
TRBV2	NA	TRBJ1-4	CASRQGLGNEKLFF
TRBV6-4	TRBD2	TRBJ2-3	CASSERGGTDTQYF
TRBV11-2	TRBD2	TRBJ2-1	CASSSPGGSEQFF
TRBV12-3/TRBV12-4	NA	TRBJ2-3	CASSWRDSDTQYF
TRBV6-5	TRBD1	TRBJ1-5	CASRLPQGGEPQHF
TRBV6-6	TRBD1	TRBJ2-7	CASSQTGFYEQYF
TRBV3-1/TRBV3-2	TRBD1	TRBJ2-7	CASAGGSYEQYF
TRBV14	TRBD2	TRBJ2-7	CARTPGTSDHEQYF
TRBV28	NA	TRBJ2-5	CASSARTFQETQYF
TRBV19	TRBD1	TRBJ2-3	CASRAGTGSHTQYF
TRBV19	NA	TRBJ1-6	CASTEVGGSPLHF
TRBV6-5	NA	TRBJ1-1	CASSYSGGVSTEAFF
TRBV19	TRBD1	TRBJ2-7	CASATGTGIYEQYF
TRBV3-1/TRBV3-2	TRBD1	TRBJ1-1	CASSPQGAGEAFF
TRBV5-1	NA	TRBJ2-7	CASSEGSRQAKQYF
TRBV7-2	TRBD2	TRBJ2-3	CASSSGLASLYF
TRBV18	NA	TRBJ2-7	CASSPPGSSYEQYF
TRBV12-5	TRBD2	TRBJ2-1	CASGRGGVYEQFF
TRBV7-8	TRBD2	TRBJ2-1	CASRRSTGLVDNEQFF
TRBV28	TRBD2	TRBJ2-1	CASSSPSGTSYNEQFF
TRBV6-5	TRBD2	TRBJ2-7	CASRPTSVGEQYF
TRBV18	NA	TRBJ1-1	CASSPLGNRYTEAFF
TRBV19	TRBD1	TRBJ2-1	CASSPLSTGRNEQFF
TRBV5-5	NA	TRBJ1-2	CASSLGQSLHYGYTF
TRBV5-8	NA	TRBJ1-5	CASSGGQASNQPQHF
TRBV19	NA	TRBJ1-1	CASRLQGPTEAFF
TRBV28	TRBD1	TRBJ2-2	CASSLTGGSAGELFF
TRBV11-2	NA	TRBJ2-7	CASSLRAGRSEQYF
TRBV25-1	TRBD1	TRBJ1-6	CASRNPTGRNSPLHF
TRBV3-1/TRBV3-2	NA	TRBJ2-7	CASSQGGPSDEQYF
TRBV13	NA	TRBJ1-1	CASSSTVNTEAFF
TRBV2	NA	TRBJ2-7	CASGAGIGGEQYF
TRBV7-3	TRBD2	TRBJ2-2	CASSSTPGLAGLTGELFF
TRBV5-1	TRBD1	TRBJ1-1	CASSLGQGVAEAFF
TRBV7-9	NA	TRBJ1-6	CASSLPKGQESPLHF
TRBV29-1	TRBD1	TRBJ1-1	CSVVGQLRGNTEAFF